This TCR beta chain was recorded in a study of cytomegalovirus exposure and HLA in healthy donors. At the level of the study: The 550 to 800 first-cohort repertoires and the 95 to 150 validation repertoires shared the same platform, a later analysis reported.

The CDR3 runs to 13 residues. The V gene lost 0 bases and the J gene lost 3 bases, with 4 bases spanning the gap. CDR1 is LNHNV, CDR2 YYDKDF, per germline (reference sequence). Study findings and constraints: The majority of TCR sequences were rare, yet some public TCRs appeared in many donors. Reports indicated that the classifier achieved high specificity and sensitivity in diagnosing cytomegalovirus status. TCR beta chains numbering roughly 150 were designated cytomegalovirus-associated.

In the case of this clone: Its target is not known.

TCRdb's table, derived via immunoSEQ multiplex PCR, lists solely in-frame clones and lacks some. The repertoire has some 320,000 clones, about 85% of them found once; the top ten carry over 1%. What was sequenced was PBMCs. The source of this sequence is a woman in her twenties or thirties in good health and CMV-seropositive. This sequence joins TRBV15 and TRBJ2-3; no reliable D call. CDR3 DNA: TGTGCCACCAGCAGAGAAGATACAGATACGCAGTATTTT. It translates to CATSREDTDTQYF.